Listed below are T cell receptor beta chains from one sample, sequenced in a study of T cells after yellow fever vaccination. MiXCR, run by TCRdb on the 5' RACE reads, gives a single entry per CDR3 protein. The sample shows more than 350,000 distinct CDR3 sequences, approximately 10% of them seen only once. The sample consisted of PBMCs, taken on the day of the first yellow fever vaccination. The origin of the receptors is a man between 18 and 29 years old who received the YFV17D yellow fever vaccine. The CDR3 runs from the conserved cysteine through the conserved F or W.

TRBV3-1,17,CASSQESGGSAKNIQYF
TRBV5-1,15,CASSPGQTSTDTQYF
TRBV11-2,15,CASSLDRAANSPLHF
TRBV4-3,15,CASSQVSHGAGELFF
TRBV7-9,15,CASSLRGHGNTEAFF
TRBV30,13,CAWSASRSDTQYF
TRBV7-9,15,CASSLESAYQETQYF
TRBV12-3/TRBV12-4,15,CATANSDRFTGELFF
TRBV19,15,CASSIFGTPGQPQHF
TRBV5-1,15,CASSLLPAGQETQYF
TRBV15,13,CAARLAGGYTQYF
TRBV11-2,13,CASSLDLANEQFF
TRBV4-2,20,CASSQQGPLAGGPLSGEQYF
TRBV7-9,13,CASRDRASDEAFF
TRBV9,17,CASSAIWDRGRPNEQFF